This T cell receptor (beta chain) was recovered during a study of blood T cell repertoires in COVID-19 (dated by TCRdb to 2019 to 2021). Regarding the complete study: Collaborator samples came from the United States, Italy and Spain and covered acute and convalescent phases of COVID-19. A de-identified subject ID, COVID-19 status, age in years and sex were almost always included in the sample metadata. The samples were drawn from two sources: the first 160 participants of the ongoing ImmuneRACE study, and 950 to 1,500 subjects contributed by 6 global collaborators. Deeply sampled blood TCRbeta repertoires from subjects exposed to, actively infected with, or recovered from COVID-19 were included in the dataset. The prospective study material was composed of cDNA or gDNA derived from T cells, B-cell-depleted T cells, or PBMCs. A freely available public database, intended as a resource for researchers studying the immune response to SARS-CoV-2, is where the repertoires were released. Where HLA class I and class II types were available, the types were taken from metadata supplied by the sample provider, not from assay-based typing.

One collaborating source in Seattle enrolled patients while the patients were actively infected and followed the patients over time throughout the course of disease. Whole blood was collected in K2EDTA tubes by collaborating institutions according to the institutions' own protocols. For TCRbeta analysis, collaborator samples were shipped as frozen whole blood, as isolated PBMCs, or as DNA extracted from either sample type. V and J are truncated by 4 bases and 0 bases respectively, leaving an intervening sequence of 11 bases. The CDR3 holds 15 amino acids from the cysteine to the phenylalanine. Just CDR3 DNA is preserved here, 45 bases in frame from base 1. CDR1 and CDR2, per the germline V gene, are MDHEN and SYDVKM. TCRbeta CDR3 regions were amplified from genomic DNA using the immunoSEQ Assay, a bias-controlled multiplex PCR. On the study's bioinformatics: Nucleated cell counts per sample were estimated from amplification of reference gene primers within the assay. Sequence reads were collapsed and filtered to measure the absolute abundance of every unique TCRbeta CDR3 rearrangement. Productive Simpson clonality was computed per sample as the square root of Simpson's diversity index over productive rearrangements. Imported from immuneACCESS, the table was reduced by TCRdb to in-frame sequences with V and J called. These copies leave out some clones; in studies compared against another copy, an unresolved V gene accounts for under half, and the cause of the remainder is not known. V and J calls and clone size are as listed in that table; D and trimming were resolved from the DNA. The sample profile shows 100,000 to 150,000 clones; roughly 72% of them were found once. The top ten clonotypes cover around 6.2% of the sample.

What the work shows at the level of the full study, not this receptor alone: How much clinical and demographic metadata was included differed by source and by participant, and the metadata was provided uncurated.

As regards this clone: Its binding antigen is unknown. One base away there is no much larger clone; base qualities are not given.

This clonotype was obtained from a man aged 80 or over with COVID-19, enrolled during active disease. The rearrangement joined TRBV28 to TRBJ2-3; tentative D gene TRBD2, with 6 bases matching. Sequenced material: peripheral blood. Here is the DNA: TGTGCCAGCAGTTCCCCCGCGGGGAGCACAGATACGCAGTATTTT. Translated, this is CASSSPAGSTDTQYF.